A selection of T cell receptor delta chains follows, all from one sample in a study of Vγ9Vδ2 T cells in congenital toxoplasmosis. TCRdb re-identified clones in the reads via CATT. Of more than 850 delta-chain clones detected, approximately 19% appear once; the ten largest clones hold approximately 15%. The sample comprised gamma-delta T cells from blood. The receptors here all came from a child under 10 years old born to a mother with Toxoplasma gondii infection during pregnancy, either congenitally infected or uninfected (not recorded which). Each CDR3 is given with its conserved first and last residue. D genes are given only for firm matches. Rows give clone size only sometimes, using once, few, many, or a class for an expanded clone.

clone_size	v_call	j_call	d_call	cdr3_aa	cdr3_nt
-	TRDV2	TRDJ1	-	CACDTGWGKTDKLIF	TGTGCCTGTGACACCGGTTGGGGTAAAACCGATAAACTCATCTTT
large	TRDV1	TRDJ1	TRDD3	CALGELVIGGYEYTDKLIF	TGTGCTCTTGGGGAACTTGTCATTGGGGGATACGAGTACACCGATAAACTCATCTTT
large	TRDV2	TRDJ3	TRDD3	CACDTWGIGAWDTRQMFF	TGTGCCTGTGACACCTGGGGGATTGGCGCCTGGGACACCCGACAGATGTTTTTC
large	TRDV2	TRDJ3	TRDD3	CACDPTGGYPSSWDTRQMFF	TGTGCCTGTGACCCTACTGGGGGATACCCTAGCTCCTGGGACACCCGACAGATGTTTTTC
medium-sized	TRDV2	TRDJ1	TRDD3	CACDTWGIHKLIF	TGTGCCTGTGACACCTGGGGGATACATAAACTCATCTTT
medium-sized	TRDV2	TRDJ3	TRDD3	CACDTVLGDTSSWDTRQMFF	TGTGCCTGTGACACCGTACTGGGGGATACCAGCTCCTGGGACACCCGACAGATGTTTTTC
large	TRDV2	TRDJ3	-	CACDTWDTRQMFF	TGTGCCTGTGACACCTGGGACACCCGACAGATGTTTTTC
large	TRDV1	TRDJ1	TRDD3	CALGGVGDTPHDKLIF	TGTGCTCTTGGGGGAGTGGGGGATACTCCCCACGATAAACTCATCTTT
large	TRDV2	TRDJ2	TRDD3	CACDTWGTLTAQLFF	TGTGCCTGTGACACCTGGGGGACTTTGACAGCACAACTCTTCTTT
medium-sized	TRDV2	TRDJ3	-	CACDTAWESSWDTRQMFF	TGTGCCTGTGACACCGCGTGGGAAAGCTCCTGGGACACCCGACAGATGTTTTTC
large	TRDV2	TRDJ3	TRDD3	CACDTAYWGSSWDTRQMFF	TGTGCCTGTGACACCGCGTACTGGGGGAGCTCCTGGGACACCCGACAGATGTTTTTC
medium-sized	TRDV2	TRDJ3	TRDD3	CACDTGDTWDTRQMFF	TGTGCCTGTGACACCGGGGATACCTGGGACACCCGACAGATGTTTTTC
large	TRDV2	TRDJ3	TRDD3	CACDTGGYGTWDTRQMFF	TGTGCCTGTGACACTGGGGGATACGGCACCTGGGACACCCGACAGATGTTTTTC
large	TRAV38-2/DV8	TRDJ1	-	CAYTLPQESPDKLIF	TGTGCTTATACTCTTCCTCAGGAGTCCCCCGATAAACTCATCTTT
large	TRDV2	TRDJ2	TRDD3	CACDRVTGGYSALTAQLFF	TGTGCCTGTGACAGGGTTACTGGGGGATACTCCGCTTTGACAGCACAACTCTTCTTT
large	TRDV1	TRDJ1	-	CALGELSVNTDKLIF	TGTGCTCTTGGGGAACTTTCGGTGAACACCGATAAACTCATCTTT
large	TRDV2	TRDJ3	TRDD3	CACDTAGGYSWDTRQMFF	TGTGCCTGTGACACCGCTGGGGGATACTCCTGGGACACCCGACAGATGTTTTTC
medium-sized	TRDV2	TRDJ3	TRDD3	CACDTAGGYWDTRQMFF	TGTGCCTGTGACACCGCTGGGGGATACTGGGACACCCGACAGATGTTTTTC
large	TRDV2	TRDJ3	TRDD3	CACDTGGYSSWDTRQMFF	TGTGCCTGTGACACTGGGGGATACAGCTCCTGGGACACCCGACAGATGTTTTTC
medium-sized	TRDV2	TRDJ1	TRDD3	CAGDTWGYTDKLIF	TGTGCCGGTGACACCTGGGGGTACACCGATAAACTCATCTTT
large	TRDV2	TRDJ2	TRDD3	CACDVLGEALTAQLFF	TGTGCCTGTGACGTACTGGGGGAAGCTTTGACAGCACAACTCTTCTTT
-	TRDV2	TRDJ3	TRDD3	CACDTVIGGRSWDTRQMFF	TGTGCCTGTGACACCGTTATTGGGGGACGCTCCTGGGACACCCGACAGATGTTTTTC
large	TRDV1	TRDJ1	TRDD2	CALGEEAFLPGEYYTDKLIF	TGTGCTCTTGGGGAAGAGGCCTTCCTACCGGGGGAGTATTACACCGATAAACTCATCTTT
large	TRDV1	TRDJ1	TRDD3	CALGEEPTETDWGILPSFTDKLIF	TGTGCTCTTGGGGAAGAGCCGACCGAGACTGACTGGGGGATCTTACCCTCTTTCACCGATAAACTCATCTTT
large	TRDV1	TRDJ1	TRDD2	CALGEPRRPSYFSRHTDKLIF	TGTGCTCTTGGGGAACCGCGCCGACCTTCCTACTTCTCTCGTCACACCGATAAACTCATCTTT
-	TRDV1	TRDJ1	TRDD3	CALGDPTRYWGPPRDDKLIF	TGTGCTCTTGGGGACCCTACAAGGTACTGGGGACCCCCCCGGGACGATAAACTCATCTTT
large	TRAV38-2/DV8	TRDJ1	-	CAYRRYWDKLIF	TGTGCTTATAGGAGGTACTGGGATAAACTCATCTTT
large	TRDV2	TRDJ2	TRDD3	CACDVLGDTLTAQLFF	TGTGCCTGTGACGTACTGGGGGATACTTTGACAGCACAACTCTTCTTT
medium-sized	TRDV2	TRDJ3	TRDD3	CACDTERTGGKSSWDTRQMFF	TGTGCCTGTGACACCGAGCGGACTGGGGGAAAGAGCTCCTGGGACACCCGACAGATGTTTTTC
large	TRDV2	TRDJ1	TRDD3	CACDILGETDKLIF	TGTGCCTGTGACATACTGGGGGAAACCGATAAACTCATCTTT
large	TRDV1	TRDJ1	TRDD2	CALGVRPSYLEMYTDKLIF	TGTGCTCTTGGGGTCCGACCTTCCTACCTTGAGATGTACACCGATAAACTCATCTTT
medium-sized	TRDV2	TRDJ3	TRDD3	CACDSGGYKAWDTRQMFF	TGTGCCTGTGACTCTGGGGGATACAAGGCTTGGGACACCCGACAGATGTTTTTC
large	TRDV2	TRDJ3	TRDD3	CACDILGDSSWDTRQMFF	TGTGCCTGTGACATACTGGGGGATAGCTCCTGGGACACCCGACAGATGTTTTTC
medium-sized	TRDV2	TRDJ3	TRDD3	CACDTVLGDRSSWDTRQMFF	TGTGCCTGTGACACCGTACTGGGGGACCGCAGCTCCTGGGACACCCGACAGATGTTTTTC
large	TRDV2	TRDJ1	-	CACDEIGYTDKLIF	TGTGCCTGTGACGAGATCGGGTACACCGATAAACTCATCTTT
medium-sized	TRDV2	TRDJ1	TRDD3	CACDMLGDTDKLIF	TGTGCCTGTGACATGTTGGGGGATACCGATAAACTCATCTTT
large	TRAV38-2/DV8	TRDJ1	TRDD3	CAYRRPFLWGIPHLTDKLIF	TGTGCTTATAGGAGACCATTCCTCTGGGGGATACCCCACCTCACCGATAAACTCATCTTT
medium-sized	TRDV2	TRDJ1	TRDD3	CACDGLGAWYTDKLIF	TGTGCCTGTGATGGACTGGGGGCTTGGTACACCGATAAACTCATCTTT
medium-sized	TRDV1	TRDJ1	-	CALGEGAYVDFSSDKLIF	TGTGCTCTTGGGGAAGGTGCCTACGTTGACTTCTCGAGCGATAAACTCATCTTT
large	TRDV2	TRDJ1	TRDD3	CACDMLGDTDKLIF	TGTGCCTGTGACATGCTGGGGGATACCGATAAACTCATCTTT
large	TRDV1	TRDJ1	TRDD2	CALGDQLPTAINFKYTDKLIF	TGTGCTCTTGGGGACCAACTTCCTACCGCGATAAACTTTAAGTACACCGATAAACTCATCTTT